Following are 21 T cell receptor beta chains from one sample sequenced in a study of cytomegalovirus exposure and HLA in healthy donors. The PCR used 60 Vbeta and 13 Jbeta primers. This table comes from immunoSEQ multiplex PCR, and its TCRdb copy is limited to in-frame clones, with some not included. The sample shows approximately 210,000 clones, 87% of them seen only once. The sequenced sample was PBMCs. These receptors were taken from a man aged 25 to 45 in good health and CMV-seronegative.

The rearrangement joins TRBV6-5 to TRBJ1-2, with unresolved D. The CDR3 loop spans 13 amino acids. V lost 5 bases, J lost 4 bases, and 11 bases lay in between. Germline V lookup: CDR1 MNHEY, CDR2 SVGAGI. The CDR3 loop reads CASSKNSIYGYTF. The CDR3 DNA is TGTGCCAGCAGTAAAAACAGCATCTATGGCTACACCTTC.

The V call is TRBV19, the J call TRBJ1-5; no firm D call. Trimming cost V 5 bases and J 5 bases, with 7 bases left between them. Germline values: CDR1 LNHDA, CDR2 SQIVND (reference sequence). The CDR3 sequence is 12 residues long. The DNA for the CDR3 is TGTGCCAGTAGTCCTAGAGATCAGCCCCAGCATTTT. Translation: CASSPRDQPQHF.

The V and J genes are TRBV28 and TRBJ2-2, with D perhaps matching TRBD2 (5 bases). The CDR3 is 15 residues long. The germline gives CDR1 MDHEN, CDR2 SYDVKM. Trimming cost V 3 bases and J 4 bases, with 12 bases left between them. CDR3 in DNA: TGTGCCAGCAGTTTTTCCTCTGCGGGCACCGGGGAGCTGTTTTTT. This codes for CASSFSSAGTGELFF.

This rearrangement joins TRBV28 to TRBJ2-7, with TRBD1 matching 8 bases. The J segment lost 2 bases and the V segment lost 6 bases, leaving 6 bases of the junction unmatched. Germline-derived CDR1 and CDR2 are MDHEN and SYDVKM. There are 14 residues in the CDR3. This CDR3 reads CASRTQGAPYEQYF. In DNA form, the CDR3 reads TGTGCCAGCAGAACTCAGGGGGCTCCCTACGAGCAGTACTTC.

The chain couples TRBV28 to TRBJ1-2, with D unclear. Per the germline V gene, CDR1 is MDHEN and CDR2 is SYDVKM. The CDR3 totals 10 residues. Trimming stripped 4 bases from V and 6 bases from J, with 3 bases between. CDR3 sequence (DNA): TGTGCCAGCAGTTCCAATGGCTACACCTTC. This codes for CASSSNGYTF.

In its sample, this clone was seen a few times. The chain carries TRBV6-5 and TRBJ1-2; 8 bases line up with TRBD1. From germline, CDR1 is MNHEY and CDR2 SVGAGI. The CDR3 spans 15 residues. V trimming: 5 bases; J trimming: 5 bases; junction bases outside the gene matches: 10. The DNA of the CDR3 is TGTGCCAGCAGTACCGACAGGGGCCAAGGGTATGGCTACACCTTC. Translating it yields CASSTDRGQGYGYTF.

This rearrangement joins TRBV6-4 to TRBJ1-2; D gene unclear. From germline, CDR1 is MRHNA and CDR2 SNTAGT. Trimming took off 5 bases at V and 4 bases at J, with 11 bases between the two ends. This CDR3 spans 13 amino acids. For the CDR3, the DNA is TGTGCCAGCAGTTACTGGGCCGTCTATGGCTACACCTTC. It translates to CASSYWAVYGYTF.

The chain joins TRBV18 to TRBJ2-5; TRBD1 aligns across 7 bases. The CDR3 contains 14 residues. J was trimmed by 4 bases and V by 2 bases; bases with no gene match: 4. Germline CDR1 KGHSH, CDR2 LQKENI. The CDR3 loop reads CASSPGTAVETQYF. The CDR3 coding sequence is TGTGCCAGCTCACCAGGGACAGCCGTAGAGACCCAGTACTTC.

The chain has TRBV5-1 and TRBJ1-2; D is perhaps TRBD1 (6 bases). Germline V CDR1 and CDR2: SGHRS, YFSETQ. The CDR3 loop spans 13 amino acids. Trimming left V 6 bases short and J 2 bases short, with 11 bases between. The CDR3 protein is CASTGGQNYGYTF. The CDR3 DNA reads TGCGCCAGCACAGGCGGACAGAACTATGGCTACACCTTC. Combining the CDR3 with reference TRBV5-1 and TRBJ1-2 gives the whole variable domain KAGVTQTPRYLIKTRGQQVTLSCSPISGHRSVSWYQQTPGQGLQFLFEYFSETQRNKGNFPGRFSGRQFSNSRSEMNVSTLELGDSALYLCASTGGQNYGYTFGSGTRLTVV.

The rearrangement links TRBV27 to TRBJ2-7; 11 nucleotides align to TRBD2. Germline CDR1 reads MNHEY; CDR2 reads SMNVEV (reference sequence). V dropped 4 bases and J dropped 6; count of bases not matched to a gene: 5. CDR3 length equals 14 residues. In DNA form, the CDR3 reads TGTGCCAGCAGTTCACTAGCGGGAGTTGGCGAGCAGTACTTC. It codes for CASSSLAGVGEQYF.

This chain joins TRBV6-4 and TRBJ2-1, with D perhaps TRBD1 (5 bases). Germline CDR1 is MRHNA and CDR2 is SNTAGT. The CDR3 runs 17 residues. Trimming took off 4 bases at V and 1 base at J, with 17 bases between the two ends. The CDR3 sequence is CASSAQPSGISYNEQFF. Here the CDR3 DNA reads TGTGCCAGCAGTGCGCAACCCTCAGGGATATCCTACAATGAGCAGTTCTTC.

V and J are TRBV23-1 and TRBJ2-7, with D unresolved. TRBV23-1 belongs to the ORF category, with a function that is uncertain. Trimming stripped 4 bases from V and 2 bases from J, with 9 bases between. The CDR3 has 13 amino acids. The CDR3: CASSPDSTYEQYF. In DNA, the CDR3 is TGCGCCAGCAGTCCCGACTCTACCTACGAGCAGTACTTC.

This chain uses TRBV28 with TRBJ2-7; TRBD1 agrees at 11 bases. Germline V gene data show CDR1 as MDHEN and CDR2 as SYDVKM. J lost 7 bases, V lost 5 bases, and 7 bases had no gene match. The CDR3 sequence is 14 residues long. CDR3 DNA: TGTGCCAGCAGTGTCACCGGGACAGGGGGAGAGCAGTACTTC. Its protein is CASSVTGTGGEQYF.

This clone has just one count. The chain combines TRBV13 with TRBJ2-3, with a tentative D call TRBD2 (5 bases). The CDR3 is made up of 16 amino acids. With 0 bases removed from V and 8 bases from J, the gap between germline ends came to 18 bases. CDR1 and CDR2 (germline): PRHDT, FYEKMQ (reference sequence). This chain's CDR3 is CASSLGLSGSAGTQYF. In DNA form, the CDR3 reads TGTGCCAGCAGCTTAGGCCTCAGTGGGAGTGCGGGTACGCAGTATTTT.

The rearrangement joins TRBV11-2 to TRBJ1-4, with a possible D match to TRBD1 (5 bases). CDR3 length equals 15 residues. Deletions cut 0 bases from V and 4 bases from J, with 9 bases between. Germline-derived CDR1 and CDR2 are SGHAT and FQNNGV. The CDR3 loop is CASSLDGAHNEKLFF. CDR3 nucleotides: TGTGCCAGCAGCTTAGATGGGGCCCATAATGAAAAACTGTTTTTT. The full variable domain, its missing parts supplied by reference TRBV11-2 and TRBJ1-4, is EAGVAQSPRYKIIEKRQSVAFWCNPISGHATLYWYQQILGQGPKLLIQFQNNGVVDDSQLPKDRFSAERLKGVDSTLKIQPAKLEDSAVYLCASSLDGAHNEKLFFGSGTQLSVL.

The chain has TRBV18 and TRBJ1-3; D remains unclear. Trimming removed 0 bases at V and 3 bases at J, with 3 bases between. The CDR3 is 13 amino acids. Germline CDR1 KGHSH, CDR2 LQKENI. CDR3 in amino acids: CASSPPLGNTIYF. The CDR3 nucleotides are TGTGCCAGCTCACCACCTCTTGGAAACACCATATATTTT.

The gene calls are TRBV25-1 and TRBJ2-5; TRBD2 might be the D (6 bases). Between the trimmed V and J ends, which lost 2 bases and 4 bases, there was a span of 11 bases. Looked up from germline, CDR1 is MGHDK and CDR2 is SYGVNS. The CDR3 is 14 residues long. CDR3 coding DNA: TGTGCCAGCAGTGAAGGTGGGCGGGGAGAGACCCAGTACTTC. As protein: CASSEGGRGETQYF.

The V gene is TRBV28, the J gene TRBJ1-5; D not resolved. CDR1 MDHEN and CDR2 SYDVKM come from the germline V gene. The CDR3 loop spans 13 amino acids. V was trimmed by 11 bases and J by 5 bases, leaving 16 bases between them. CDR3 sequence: CASRGERDQPQHF. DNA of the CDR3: TGTGCCTCCCGGGGAGAGAGAGATCAGCCCCAGCATTTT.

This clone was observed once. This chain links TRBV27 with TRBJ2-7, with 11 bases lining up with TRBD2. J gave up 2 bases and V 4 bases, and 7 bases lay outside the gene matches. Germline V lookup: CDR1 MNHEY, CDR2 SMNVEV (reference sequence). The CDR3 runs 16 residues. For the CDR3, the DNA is TGTGCCAGCAGTTCCATACCGGGACTAGCGGCCTACGAGCAGTACTTC. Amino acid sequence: CASSSIPGLAAYEQYF.

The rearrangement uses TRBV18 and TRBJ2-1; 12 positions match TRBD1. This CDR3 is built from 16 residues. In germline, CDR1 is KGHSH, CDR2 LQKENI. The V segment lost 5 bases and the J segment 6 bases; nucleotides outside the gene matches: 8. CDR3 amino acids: CASSAHRDRGRNEQFF. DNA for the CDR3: TGTGCCAGCTCAGCACACCGGGACAGGGGGCGCAATGAGCAGTTCTTC.

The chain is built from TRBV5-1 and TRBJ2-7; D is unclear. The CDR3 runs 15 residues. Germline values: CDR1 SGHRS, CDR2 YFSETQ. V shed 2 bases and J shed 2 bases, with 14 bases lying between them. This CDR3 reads CASSFSSRYPYEQYF. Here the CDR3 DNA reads TGCGCCAGCAGCTTCTCTAGTCGATACCCCTACGAGCAGTACTTC.